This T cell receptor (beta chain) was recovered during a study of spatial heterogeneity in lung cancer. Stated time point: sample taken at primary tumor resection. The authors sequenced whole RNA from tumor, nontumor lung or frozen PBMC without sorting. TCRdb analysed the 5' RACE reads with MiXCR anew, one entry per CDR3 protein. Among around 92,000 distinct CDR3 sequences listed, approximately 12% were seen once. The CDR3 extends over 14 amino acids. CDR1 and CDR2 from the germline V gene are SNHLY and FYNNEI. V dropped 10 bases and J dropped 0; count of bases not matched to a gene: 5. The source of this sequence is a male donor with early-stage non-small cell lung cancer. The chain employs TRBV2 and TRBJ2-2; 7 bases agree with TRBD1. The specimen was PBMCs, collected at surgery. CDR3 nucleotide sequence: TGTGCCAACCGACAGGGAGCGAACACCGGGGAGCTGTTTTTT. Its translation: CANRQGANTGELFF.